The 19 T cell receptor beta chains below were found in one sample sequenced in a study of cytomegalovirus exposure and HLA in healthy donors. 60 Vbeta and 13 Jbeta primers were used in PCR. The assay was immunoSEQ multiplex PCR, and TCRdb's table has in-frame clones only and misses some. The data contain about 170,000 clones, approximately 84% of them singletons. The sequenced material came from PBMCs. Receptors were obtained from a man aged 25-45 years in good health and CMV-seropositive.

The chain has TRBV6-5 and TRBJ1-2, with a weak D call TRBD1 (5 bases). The V end was cut by 2 bases, the J end by 8 bases, with 12 bases between. This CDR3 spans 13 amino acids. CDR1 and CDR2 (germline): MNHEY, SVGAGI. CDR3 sequence (DNA): TGTGCCAGCAGTTACGATAGGAGGGGCGGCTACACCTTC. It is translated as CASSYDRRGGYTF.

The V call is TRBV27, the J call TRBJ2-1; 13 positions agree with TRBD2. V dropped 0 bases and J dropped 8; count of bases not matched to a gene: 10. The CDR3 has 18 residues. Germline CDR1 and CDR2: MNHEY and SMNVEV (reference sequence). CDR3 amino acids: CASSLSIGLAGVGDEQFF. The CDR3 DNA reads TGTGCCAGCAGTTTATCGATCGGACTAGCGGGAGTCGGGGATGAGCAGTTCTTC.

This chain links TRBV5-6 with TRBJ2-5; 10 positions agree with TRBD2. Germline CDR1 and CDR2: SGHDT and YYEEEE. There are 16 residues in the CDR3. Unmatched junction bases numbered 4, after V lost 0 bases and J lost 2 bases. CDR3 sequence: CASSLELAGEQETQYF. Written as DNA, the CDR3 is TGTGCCAGCAGCTTGGAGCTAGCGGGAGAGCAAGAGACCCAGTACTTC.

The V gene is TRBV5-1, the J gene TRBJ2-5; 10 bases line up with TRBD2. Germline values: CDR1 SGHRS, CDR2 YFSETQ. CDR3 size: 17 residues. Trimming removed 4 bases from V and 4 bases from J; junction bases left unmatched: 13. CDR3 amino acids: CASSLGASGSGGETQYF. The CDR3 nucleotides read TGCGCCAGCAGCCTCGGGGCTAGCGGGAGTGGAGGAGAGACCCAGTACTTC.

This chain connects TRBV9 to TRBJ1-4, with no clear D. CDR1 is SGDLS and CDR2 is YYNGEE in the germline V gene. The CDR3 contains 14 residues. V lost 0 bases to trimming and J lost 5 bases, with 8 bases between them. Written as DNA, the CDR3 is TGTGCCAGCAGCGTAGGGAGTACAAATGAAAAACTGTTTTTT. Translation: CASSVGSTNEKLFF.

The gene calls are TRBV7-9 and TRBJ2-5; a weak D match, TRBD1 (6 bases). The V and J ends lost 2 bases and 6 bases respectively, with 19 bases between them. Germline CDR1 and CDR2: SEHNR and FQNEAQ (reference sequence). The CDR3 is 16 amino acids. CDR3 amino acids: CASSLPGHTWGKTQYF. Here the CDR3 DNA reads TGTGCCAGCAGCTTACCGGGACATACCTGGGGAAAGACCCAGTACTTC.

This chain uses TRBV2 with TRBJ2-1, with 10 bases fitting TRBD2. The CDR3 spans 16 residues. Losses at the gene ends were 7 bases for V and 7 bases for J; bases not matched to a gene: 13. Per germline, CDR1 SNHLY and CDR2 FYNNEI. Here the CDR3 DNA reads TGTGCCAGCAACTCCCCTACAAGCGGGAGGGAGAATGAGCAGTTCTTC. This encodes CASNSPTSGRENEQFF.

CDR3 amino acids: CASGLTLLTRRAHNEQFF. In DNA form, the CDR3 reads TGTGCTAGTGGTTTGACCCTTCTTACCCGGAGGGCCCACAATGAGCAGTTCTTC. The chain links TRBV12-5 to TRBJ2-1; D possibly corresponds to TRBD2 (6 bases). Trimming shortened V by 2 bases and J by 5 bases, and 22 bases separated the two germline ends. CDR3 length: 18 amino acids. CDR1 is LGHNT, CDR2 FRNRAP, per germline.

This clone was recorded only once. Germline and junction disagree at one end, which may indicate a read error. This chain joins TRBV7-9 and TRBJ2-1, with 10 bases aligning to TRBD2. CDR1 SEHNR and CDR2 FQNEAQ come from the germline V gene (reference sequence). This CDR3 has 15 residues. CDR3 nucleotide sequence: TGTTCCAGCAGCCACGTAGCGGGAGGATACAATGAGCAGTTCTTC. Amino acids: CSSSHVAGGYNEQFF.

This clone was found once. The V and J genes are TRBV7-6 and TRBJ1-5, with TRBD1 matching 9 bases. This CDR3 is 17 amino acids long. Germline V gives CDR1 SGHVS, CDR2 FNYEAQ. Trimming took 5 bases from V and 2 from J; bases not matched to a gene: 10. CDR3 loop: CASSPGQGFGGNQPQHF. The DNA of the CDR3 is TGTGCCAGCAGCCCCGGACAGGGGTTTGGAGGCAATCAGCCCCAGCATTTT.

The chain links TRBV7-9 to TRBJ2-4, with a weak D call TRBD1 (5 bases). CDR1 SEHNR and CDR2 FQNEAQ come from the germline V gene (reference sequence). The ends were cut back, 5 bases at V and 0 bases at J, with 11 bases in the middle. The CDR3 is made up of 15 amino acids. Here the CDR3 DNA reads TGTGCCAGCAGCCCTAGGGGTCTAGCCAAAAACATTCAGTACTTC. It yields the protein CASSPRGLAKNIQYF.

The chain links TRBV7-2 to TRBJ1-1; D is unresolved. The germline V gene has CDR1 SGHTA and CDR2 FQGNSA. The V end lost 1 base, the J end lost 14 bases, and 17 bases lay between the germline ends. This CDR3 has 13 residues. This chain's CDR3 is CASSLGFEGVGFF. The CDR3, as DNA: TGTGCCAGCAGCTTAGGGTTCGAGGGCGTCGGGTTCTTT. The complete variable domain, with remaining parts taken from reference TRBV7-2 and TRBJ1-1, reads GAGVSQSPSNKVTEKGKDVELRCDPISGHTALYWYRQSLGQGLEFLIYFQGNSAPDKSGLPSDRFSAERTGGSVSTLTIQRTQQEDSAVYLCASSLGFEGVGFFGQGTRLTVV.

This rearrangement joins TRBV11-3 to TRBJ1-1; D unresolved. The ends were cut back, 4 bases at V and 5 bases at J, with 11 bases in the middle. There are 13 residues in the CDR3. Looked up from germline, CDR1 is SGHNT and CDR2 is YENEEA. CDR3 region: CASSSDARTEAFF. CDR3 nucleotides: TGTGCCAGCAGCTCAGATGCCAGGACTGAAGCTTTCTTT.

The rearrangement uses TRBV6-1 and TRBJ2-1, with a possible D match to TRBD2 (5 bases). The germline V gene encodes CDR1 MNHNS and CDR2 SASEGT. The CDR3 runs to 13 residues. V lost 3 bases, J lost 3 bases, and 6 bases lay in between. The CDR3 bases are TGTGCCAGCAGTGATGGGAGCTACAATGAGCAGTTCTTC. This encodes CASSDGSYNEQFF.

This clone was found once. The rearrangement joins TRBV25-1 to TRBJ2-3; D is possibly TRBD1 (5 bases). Germline V gene sequence: CDR1 MGHDK, CDR2 SYGVNS. The CDR3 loop spans 12 amino acids. V was pared by 5 bases and J by 3 bases, with 6 bases between. The CDR3 reads CASSHRTDTQYF. CDR3 sequence (DNA): TGTGCCAGCAGTCACAGGACAGATACGCAGTATTTT.

The J gene is TRBJ2-3, the V gene TRBV7-9, with TRBD2 matching 8 bases. The CDR3 is 16 residues long. Losses at the gene ends were 2 bases for V and 1 base for J; bases not matched to a gene: 5. Germline CDR1 SEHNR, CDR2 FQNEAQ (reference sequence). The CDR3 DNA follows: TGTGCCAGCAGCTTACTAGCGGGTTGGGGCACAGATACGCAGTATTTT. The encoded protein is CASSLLAGWGTDTQYF.

This chain links TRBV27 with TRBJ1-2; possible D gene TRBD1, 5 bases. This CDR3 comprises 14 residues. Trimming pared 2 bases from V and 0 bases from J, leaving 7 bases between. Germline CDR1 MNHEY, CDR2 SMNVEV (reference sequence). CDR3: CASSLRGANYGYTF. CDR3 DNA: TGTGCCAGCAGTTTAAGGGGCGCTAACTATGGCTACACCTTC.

This chain connects TRBV5-4 to TRBJ1-2; D not certain. The CDR3 is 12 residues long. CDR1 SGHNT and CDR2 YYREEE come from the germline V gene (reference sequence). V was clipped by 0 bases and J by 7 bases, with 7 bases between them. This CDR3 is CASSLEGSGYTF. The CDR3 nucleotides read TGTGCCAGCAGCTTGGAAGGGAGTGGCTACACCTTC.

In DNA form, the CDR3 reads TGTGCCAGCAGCTTAGTGGCTAGCGAAACCTACGAGCAGTACTTC. The encoded protein is CASSLVASETYEQYF. V usage is TRBV11-2 and J usage is TRBJ2-7; D is possibly TRBD2 (6 bases). Trimming took 1 base from V and 2 from J, leaving 12 bases between them. CDR3 length: 15 residues. From germline, CDR1 is SGHAT and CDR2 FQNNGV.